The 8 T cell receptor beta chains in this list originate from one sample, sequenced in a study of cytomegalovirus exposure and HLA in healthy donors (dated by TCRdb to between 2016 and 2019). Preparation of the library involved the immunoSEQ multiplex PCR assay. TCRdb obtained this table from immuneACCESS and retained in-frame rearrangements with V and J assigned. These tables miss some clones; where compared with another copy, unresolved V genes account for less than half of the shortfall, and the remainder is unexplained. This sample is represented by 150,000 to 200,000 clones; roughly 90% of them were singletons. The ten largest make up 2% to 2.5% of the sample. Material for sequencing was PBMCs. The receptors derive from a young woman in good health and CMV-seronegative.

The gene calls are TRBV2 and TRBJ1-1; D perhaps matches TRBD1 (5 bases). V was clipped by 4 bases and J by 2 bases, with 8 bases between them. The germline V gene has CDR1 SNHLY and CDR2 FYNNEI. This CDR3 region has 13 residues. CDR3 bases: TGTGCCAGCAGTGGACAGCTTAACACTGAAGCTTTCTTT. Its translation is CASSGQLNTEAFF.

V usage is TRBV27 and J usage is TRBJ2-3, with D maybe TRBD1 (6 bases). Trimming pared 5 bases from V and 2 bases from J, leaving 20 bases between. This CDR3 contains 17 residues. CDR1 and CDR2 (germline): MNHEY, SMNVEV (reference sequence). CDR3 DNA sequence: TGTGCCAGCAGTCCGCCAAGGACAGCGGTTTACACAGATACGCAGTATTTT. Protein product: CASSPPRTAVYTDTQYF.

J is TRBJ2-3 and V is TRBV11-3; 8 bases are shared with TRBD1. The V gene end was trimmed by 3 bases and the J gene end by 2 bases; junction bases not matched to a gene: 1. The CDR3 is 14 amino acids. CDR1 is SGHNT, CDR2 YENEEA, per germline. CDR3 bases: TGTGCCAGCAGCTTGACAGGGGACACAGATACGCAGTATTTT. This sequence encodes CASSLTGDTDTQYF.

V is TRBV6-5 and J is TRBJ2-7; TRBD2 matches at 8 bases. Per germline, CDR1 MNHEY and CDR2 SVGAGI. V lost 6 bases, J lost 6 bases, and 10 bases stayed unmatched. This CDR3 comprises 14 residues. The CDR3 coding sequence is TGTGCCAGCAGGTTTAGCGGGGCAAGCGGCGAGCAGTACTTC. Amino acids: CASRFSGASGEQYF.

This chain connects TRBV18 to TRBJ2-5; 7 bases line up with TRBD1. Germline trimming cut 4 bases from V and 1 base from J; bases unmatched to any gene: 3. The CDR3 runs to 14 residues. Germline V gene data show CDR1 as KGHSH and CDR2 as LQKENI. CDR3 in DNA: TGTGCCAGCTCACGACAGGGTCGCCAAGAGACCCAGTACTTC. Protein sequence: CASSRQGRQETQYF.

CDR3 nucleotide sequence: TGTGCCAGCAGTGAGGCGGCCAGCCCCTACGAGCAGTACTTC. It codes for CASSEAASPYEQYF. The rearrangement links TRBV2 to TRBJ2-7; D gene ambiguous. CDR3 length equals 14 residues. Germline V gene sequence: CDR1 SNHLY, CDR2 FYNNEI. The V gene lost 3 bases and the J gene lost 2 bases, with 11 bases spanning the gap.

This chain joins TRBV2 and TRBJ1-2; 10 nucleotides match TRBD1. The CDR3 sequence is 17 residues long. Germline values: CDR1 SNHLY, CDR2 FYNNEI. Unmatched junction bases numbered 21, after V lost 8 bases and J lost 9 bases. The CDR3 DNA reads as TGTGCCAGCGTATCAACCGGGACAGGGGCCGCCAGTTGGAGCTACACCTTC. Residues: CASVSTGTGAASWSYTF.

The V and J genes are TRBV28 and TRBJ2-7; TRBD1 matches 7 bases. Germline V gives CDR1 MDHEN, CDR2 SYDVKM. V lost 4 bases, J lost 1 base, and 4 bases stayed unmatched. The CDR3 loop spans 14 amino acids. CDR3 coding DNA: TGTGCCAGCAGTTATTGGGACAGATCCTACGAGCAGTACTTC. It encodes CASSYWDRSYEQYF.